The present TCR beta chain was sequenced within a study of Ad26.COV2.S vaccination and SARS-CoV-2 variants. As regards this clone: Its antigen remains unknown.

Study observations and caveats: Vaccine recipients posted higher spike-specific TCR breadth than their placebo counterparts. Vaccinees reportedly had broad spike-specific CD8+ and CD4+ T cell responses. Total T cell responses were possibly underestimated by TCR breadth and depth analyses. Breadth of non-spike TCRs did not differ between vaccinees and placebo recipients.

Method: immunoSEQ multiplex PCR; TCRdb's copy keeps in-frame clones and lacks some. The sample contains 85,000 to 120,000 clones, less than 85% of which appear only once. Unmatched junction bases numbered 12, after V lost 10 bases and J lost 0 bases. CDR3 length equals 15 residues. Germline CDR1 reads SNHLY; CDR2 reads FYNNEI. The clonotype was recovered from a human donor who had recovered from COVID-19. The chain uses TRBV2 and TRBJ2-7; 7 positions agree with TRBD1. Source: peripheral blood, taken after recovery from COVID-19. In DNA, the CDR3 is TGTGCCACCCGAAGGGGGCAGGGAACCTCCTACGAGCAGTACTTC. Its translation is CATRRGQGTSYEQYF.